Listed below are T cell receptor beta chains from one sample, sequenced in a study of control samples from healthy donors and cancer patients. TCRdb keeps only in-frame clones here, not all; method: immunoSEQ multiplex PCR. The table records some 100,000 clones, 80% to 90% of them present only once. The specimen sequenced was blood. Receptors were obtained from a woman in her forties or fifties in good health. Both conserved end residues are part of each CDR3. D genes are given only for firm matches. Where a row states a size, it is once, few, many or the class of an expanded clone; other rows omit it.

CASSQVEGLAGNTIYF | TGCGCCAGCAGCCAAGTTGAGGGACTAGCTGGAAACACCATATATTTT | 16 | TRBV4-1 | once | TRBJ1-3 | .
CASSIGGKLNTEAFF | TGTGCCAGTAGTATAGGAGGCAAATTGAACACTGAAGCTTTCTTT | 15 | TRBV19 | . | TRBJ1-1 | .
CASSDPGTGDYKQFF | TGTGCCAGCAGTGACCCCGGGACAGGCGACTATAAGCAGTTCTTC | 15 | TRBV25-1 | . | TRBJ2-1 | TRBD1
CASRGTAETQYF | TGTGCCAGCAGGGGGACAGCAGAGACCCAGTACTTC | 12 | TRBV12-3/TRBV12-4 | . | TRBJ2-5 | TRBD1
CASRPRGLNSPLHF | TGTGCCAGCAGACCACGGGGCCTTAATTCACCCCTCCACTTT | 14 | TRBV6-6 | once | TRBJ1-6 | .
CASSSTGRIQETQYF | TGTGCCAGCAGCTCGACTGGTAGGATTCAAGAGACCCAGTACTTC | 15 | TRBV7-9 | . | TRBJ2-5 | .
CASSKDERSDGYTF | TGTGCCAGCAGCAAAGATGAACGATCCGATGGCTACACCTTC | 14 | TRBV21-1 | . | TRBJ1-2 | .
CASSMGGLNEQFF | TGTGCCAGTAGTATGGGGGGGCTAAATGAGCAGTTCTTC | 13 | TRBV19 | . | TRBJ2-1 | .
CASSSSQGHYGYTF | TGTGCCAGCAGCTCCTCGCAGGGGCACTATGGCTACACCTTC | 14 | TRBV7-2 | once | TRBJ1-2 | .
CASSRGSSGANVLTF | TGCGCCAGCAGCCGAGGGAGCTCTGGGGCCAACGTCCTGACTTTC | 15 | TRBV5-1 | . | TRBJ2-6 | .
CASSYDRNTEAFF | TGTGCCAGCAGCTATGACAGGAACACTGAAGCTTTCTTT | 13 | TRBV11-2 | . | TRBJ1-1 | .
CAISADGFNEKLFF | TGTGCCATCAGTGCTGACGGGTTCAATGAAAAACTGTTTTTT | 14 | TRBV10-3 | . | TRBJ1-4 | .
CASRESKYGYTF | TGTGCCAGCAGGGAGAGCAAATATGGCTACACCTTC | 12 | TRBV6-5 | . | TRBJ1-2 | .
CATSDSSGGAYNEQFF | TGTGCCACCAGTGATTCTAGCGGGGGGGCATACAATGAGCAGTTCTTC | 16 | TRBV24-1 | once | TRBJ2-1 | TRBD2
CASSETWVDQPQHF | TGTGCCAGCAGTGAAACCTGGGTGGACCAGCCCCAGCATTTT | 14 | TRBV6-1 | . | TRBJ1-5 | .
CASSYVHWKGDQPQHF | TGTGCCAGCAGTTACGTTCATTGGAAGGGTGATCAGCCCCAGCATTTT | 16 | TRBV6-2/TRBV6-3 | few | TRBJ1-5 | .
CASSVSRYADTQYF | TGTGCCAGCAGTGTGAGTAGATACGCAGATACGCAGTATTTT | 14 | TRBV2 | . | TRBJ2-3 | .
CSVVLSGRRVGTNEKLFF | TGCAGCGTGGTTCTGTCGGGGCGGCGGGTGGGAACTAATGAAAAACTGTTTTTT | 18 | TRBV29-1 | . | TRBJ1-4 | .
CASSLDGHSNQPQHF | TGCGCCAGCAGCTTAGACGGACACTCAAATCAGCCCCAGCATTTT | 15 | TRBV5-1 | . | TRBJ1-5 | .
CASSPSSAGTTDTQYF | TGTGCCAGCTCACCGTCGTCGGCAGGGACCACAGATACGCAGTATTTT | 16 | TRBV18 | . | TRBJ2-3 | .
CASSEDRQAFF | TGTGCCAGCAGCGAAGACAGGCAAGCTTTCTTT | 11 | TRBV7-9 | . | TRBJ1-1 | .
CASGDFGQGLSYEQYF | TGTGCTAGTGGTGACTTTGGACAGGGCCTCTCCTACGAGCAGTACTTC | 16 | TRBV12-5 | . | TRBJ2-7 | TRBD1
CASSSIRRTNTGELFF | TGTGCCAGCAGTTCCATAAGACGGACGAACACCGGGGAGCTGTTTTTT | 16 | TRBV6-2/TRBV6-3 | . | TRBJ2-2 | .
CASSDVQEAAPGGETQYF | TGTGCCAGCAGTGACGTCCAAGAAGCGGCGCCGGGGGGAGAGACCCAGTACTTC | 18 | TRBV6-4 | once | TRBJ2-5 | TRBD2
CARPGQGSTMNTEAFF | TGTGCCAGACCGGGACAGGGGTCAACCATGAACACTGAAGCTTTCTTT | 16 | TRBV6-6 | . | TRBJ1-1 | TRBD1
CASSSWTLSGPIYEQYF | TGCGCCAGCAGCTCCTGGACCCTTTCAGGGCCTATCTACGAGCAGTACTTC | 17 | TRBV5-1 | . | TRBJ2-7 | .
CASSPATGWQETQYF | TGTGCCAGCAGCCCGGCGACAGGGTGGCAAGAGACCCAGTACTTC | 15 | TRBV7-2 | . | TRBJ2-5 | TRBD1
CASSIGGQGAYGYTF | TGTGCCAGTAGTATAGGGGGACAGGGAGCCTATGGCTACACCTTC | 15 | TRBV19 | . | TRBJ1-2 | TRBD1
CASNEGTVYSNQPQHF | TGTGCCAGCAATGAAGGCACAGTTTATAGCAATCAGCCCCAGCATTTT | 16 | TRBV2 | . | TRBJ1-5 | .
CASSLAGFSNEQFF | TGTGCCAGCAGTCTAGCGGGATTTTCCAATGAGCAGTTCTTC | 14 | TRBV27 | . | TRBJ2-1 | TRBD2